This TCR beta chain was identified in a study of vaccination and CD4 T cells after COVID-19. Points on this clonotype: As yet, its antigen is unknown.

The germline CDR1 and CDR2 sequences are SGDLS and YYNGEE. The CDR3 spans 14 residues. Trimming pared 0 bases from V and 6 bases from J, leaving 13 bases between. The treatment: roughly 11-day PBMC culture with coronavirus spike peptide pools or control peptides (ViraFEST assay). Sequenced with the Oncomine TCR Beta short-read assay was DNA taken from cultured CD4+ T cells. One entry per CDR3 protein results from TCRdb running MiXCR on the PCR reads. The table lists approximately 12,000 distinct CDR3 sequences, under 50% of them singletons, with roughly 22% in the top ten. The sequences come from CD4+ T cells from blood, cultured in vitro, collected before SARS-CoV-2 vaccination. The chain joins TRBV9 to TRBJ2-7; no clear D. The receptor comes from a human donor who had recovered from COVID-19. The CDR3 loop is CASSVVGLGSEQYF. As DNA, the CDR3 is TGTGCCAGCAGCGTAGTAGGATTAGGCAGCGAGCAGTACTTC.